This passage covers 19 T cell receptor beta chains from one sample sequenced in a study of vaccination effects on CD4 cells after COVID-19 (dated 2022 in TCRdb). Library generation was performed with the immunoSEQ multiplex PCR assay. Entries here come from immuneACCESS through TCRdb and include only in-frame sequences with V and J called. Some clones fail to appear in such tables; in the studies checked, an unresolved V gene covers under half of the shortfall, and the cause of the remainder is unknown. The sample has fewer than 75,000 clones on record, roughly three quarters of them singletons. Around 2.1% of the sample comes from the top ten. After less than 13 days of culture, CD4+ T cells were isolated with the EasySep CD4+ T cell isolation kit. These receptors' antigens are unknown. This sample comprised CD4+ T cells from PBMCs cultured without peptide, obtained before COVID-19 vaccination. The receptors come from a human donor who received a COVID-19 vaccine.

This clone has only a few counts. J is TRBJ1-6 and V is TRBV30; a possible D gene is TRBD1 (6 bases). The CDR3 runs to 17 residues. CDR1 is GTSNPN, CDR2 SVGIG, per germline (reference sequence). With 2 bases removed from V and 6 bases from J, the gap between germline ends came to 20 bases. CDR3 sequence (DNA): TGTGCCTGGAGTCCACCCGGGAGGGGGGCGCGTAATTCACCCCTCCACTTT. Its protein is CAWSPPGRGARNSPLHF.

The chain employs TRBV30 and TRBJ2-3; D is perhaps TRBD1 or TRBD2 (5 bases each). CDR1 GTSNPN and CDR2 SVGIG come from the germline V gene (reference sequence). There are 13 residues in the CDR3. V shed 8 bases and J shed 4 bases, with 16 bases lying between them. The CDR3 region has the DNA TGTGCCCTAAGAGGGGCGGGTGCAGATACGCAGTATTTT. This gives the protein CALRGAGADTQYF.

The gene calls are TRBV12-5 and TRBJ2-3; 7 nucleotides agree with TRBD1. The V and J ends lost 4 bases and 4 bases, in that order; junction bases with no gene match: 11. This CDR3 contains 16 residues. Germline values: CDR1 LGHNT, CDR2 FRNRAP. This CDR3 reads CASGSVIQGLPDTQYF. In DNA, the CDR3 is TGTGCTAGTGGTTCCGTCATACAGGGGCTACCAGATACGCAGTATTTT.

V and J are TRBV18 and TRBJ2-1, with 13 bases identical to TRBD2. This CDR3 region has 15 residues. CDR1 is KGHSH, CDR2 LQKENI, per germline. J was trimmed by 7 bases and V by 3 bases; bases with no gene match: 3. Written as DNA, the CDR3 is TGTGCCAGCTCACCTCGGACTAGCGGGGGTAATGAGCAGTTCTTC. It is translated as CASSPRTSGGNEQFF.

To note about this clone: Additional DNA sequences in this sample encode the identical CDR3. The CDR3 loop reads CASSLVGTGTGNTIYF. CDR3 DNA: TGTGCCAGCAGCTTAGTCGGTACAGGGACTGGAAACACCATATATTTT. The chain joins TRBV7-2 to TRBJ1-3; tentative D call: TRBD1 (6 bases). Trimming shortened V by 1 base and J by 2 bases, and 12 bases separated the two germline ends. The CDR3 consists of 16 residues. Per the germline V gene, CDR1 is SGHTA and CDR2 is FQGNSA.

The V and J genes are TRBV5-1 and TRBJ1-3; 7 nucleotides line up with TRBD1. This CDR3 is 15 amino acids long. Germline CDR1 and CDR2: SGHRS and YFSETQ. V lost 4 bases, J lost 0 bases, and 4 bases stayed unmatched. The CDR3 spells CASSPGQNSGNTIYF. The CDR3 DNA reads TGCGCCAGCAGCCCGGGACAGAACTCTGGAAACACCATATATTTT. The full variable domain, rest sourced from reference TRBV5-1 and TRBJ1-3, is KAGVTQTPRYLIKTRGQQVTLSCSPISGHRSVSWYQQTPGQGLQFLFEYFSETQRNKGNFPGRFSGRQFSNSRSEMNVSTLELGDSALYLCASSPGQNSGNTIYFGEGSWLTVV.

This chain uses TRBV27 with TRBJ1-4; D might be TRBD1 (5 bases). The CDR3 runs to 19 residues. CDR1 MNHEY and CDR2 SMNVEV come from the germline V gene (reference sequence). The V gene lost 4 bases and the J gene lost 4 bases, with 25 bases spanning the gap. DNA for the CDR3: TGTGCCAGCAGTTCCTGGTCCCCGGGGCCCCAGAGGCATAATGAAAAACTGTTTTTT. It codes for CASSSWSPGPQRHNEKLFF.

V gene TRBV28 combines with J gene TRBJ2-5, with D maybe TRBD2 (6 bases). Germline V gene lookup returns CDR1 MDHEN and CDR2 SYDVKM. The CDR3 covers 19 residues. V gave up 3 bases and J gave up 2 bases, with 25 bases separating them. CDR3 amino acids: CASSLVGGAVRRKQETQYF. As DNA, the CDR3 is TGTGCCAGCAGTTTGGTCGGAGGGGCGGTCAGAAGAAAACAAGAGACCCAGTACTTC.

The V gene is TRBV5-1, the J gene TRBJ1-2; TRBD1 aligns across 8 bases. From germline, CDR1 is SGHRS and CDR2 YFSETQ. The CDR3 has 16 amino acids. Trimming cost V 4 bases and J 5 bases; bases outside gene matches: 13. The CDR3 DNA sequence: TGCGCCAGCAGCCCTAGGACAGGGAAGGAGTCGTATGGCTACACCTTC. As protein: CASSPRTGKESYGYTF. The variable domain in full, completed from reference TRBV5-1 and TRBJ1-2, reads KAGVTQTPRYLIKTRGQQVTLSCSPISGHRSVSWYQQTPGQGLQFLFEYFSETQRNKGNFPGRFSGRQFSNSRSEMNVSTLELGDSALYLCASSPRTGKESYGYTFGSGTRLTVV.

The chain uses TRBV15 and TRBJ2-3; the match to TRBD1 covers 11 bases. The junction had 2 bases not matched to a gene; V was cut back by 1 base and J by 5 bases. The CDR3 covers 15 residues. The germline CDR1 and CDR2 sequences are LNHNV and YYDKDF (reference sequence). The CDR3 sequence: CATSRGGTGGDTQYF. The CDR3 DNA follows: TGTGCCACCAGCAGAGGGGGGACAGGGGGAGATACGCAGTATTTT.

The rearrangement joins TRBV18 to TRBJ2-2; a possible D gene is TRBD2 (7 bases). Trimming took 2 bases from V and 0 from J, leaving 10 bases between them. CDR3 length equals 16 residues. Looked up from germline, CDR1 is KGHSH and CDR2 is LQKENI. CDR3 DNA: TGTGCCAGCTCACCATGGGGGGGCACGAACACCGGGGAGCTGTTTTTT. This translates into CASSPWGGTNTGELFF.

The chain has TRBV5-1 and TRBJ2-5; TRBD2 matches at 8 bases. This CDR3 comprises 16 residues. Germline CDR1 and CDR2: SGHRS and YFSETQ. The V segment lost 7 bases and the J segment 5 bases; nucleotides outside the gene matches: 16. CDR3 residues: CASGTGQTTGGETQYF. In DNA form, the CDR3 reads TGCGCCAGCGGAACAGGCCAGACAACGGGGGGGGAGACCCAGTACTTC.

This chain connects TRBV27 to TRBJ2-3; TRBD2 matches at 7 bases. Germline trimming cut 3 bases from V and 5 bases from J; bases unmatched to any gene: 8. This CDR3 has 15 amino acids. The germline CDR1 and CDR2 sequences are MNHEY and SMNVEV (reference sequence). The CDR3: CASSFSRLAVDTQYF. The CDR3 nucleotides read TGTGCCAGCAGTTTTTCGAGGCTAGCGGTAGATACGCAGTATTTT.

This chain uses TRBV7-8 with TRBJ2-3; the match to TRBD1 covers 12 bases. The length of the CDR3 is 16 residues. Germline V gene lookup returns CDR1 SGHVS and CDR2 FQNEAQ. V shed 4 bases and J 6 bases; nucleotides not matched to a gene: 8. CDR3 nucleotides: TGTGCCAGCAGCTCCTCCGGGACAGGGGGCGCGGATACGCAGTATTTT. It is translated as CASSSSGTGGADTQYF.

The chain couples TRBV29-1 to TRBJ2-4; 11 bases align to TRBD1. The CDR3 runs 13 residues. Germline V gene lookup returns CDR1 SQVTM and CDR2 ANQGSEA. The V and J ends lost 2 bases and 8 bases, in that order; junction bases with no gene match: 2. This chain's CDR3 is CSVERGQGDIQYF. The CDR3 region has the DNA TGCAGCGTTGAAAGGGGACAGGGGGACATTCAGTACTTC.

The DNA for the CDR3 is TGTGCCAGCAGTCCCGCAGGGGGGGAGCAGTACGTC. Translated, it gives CASSPAGGEQYV. This chain links TRBV27 with TRBJ2-7; the D gene is possibly TRBD1 (7 bases). CDR3 size: 12 residues. Per the germline V gene, CDR1 is MNHEY and CDR2 is SMNVEV (reference sequence). Trimming shortened V by 5 bases and J by 7 bases, and 12 bases separated the two germline ends.

As DNA, the CDR3 is TGTGCCAGCAGCGCCCGGACTAGCGGGGGGGAGGAGCAGTTCTTC. Translation gives CASSARTSGGEEQFF. The V and J genes are TRBV11-3 and TRBJ2-1; 15 bases match TRBD2. In germline, CDR1 is SGHNT, CDR2 YENEEA. V was clipped by 5 bases and J by 10 bases; unmatched bases: 6. The CDR3 spans 15 residues. Full variable domain (remainder filled in from reference TRBV11-3 and TRBJ2-1): EAGVVQSPRYKIIEKKQPVAFWCNPISGHNTLYWYLQNLGQGPELLIRYENEEAVDDSQLPKDRFSAERLKGVDSTLKIQPAELGDSAVYLCASSARTSGGEEQFFGPGTRLTVL.

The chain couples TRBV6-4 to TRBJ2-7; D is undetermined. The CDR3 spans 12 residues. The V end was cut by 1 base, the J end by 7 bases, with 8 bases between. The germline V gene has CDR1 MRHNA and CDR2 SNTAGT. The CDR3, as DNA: TGTGCCAGCAGTGACTGGTCCGGGGAGCAGTACGTC. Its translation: CASSDWSGEQYV.

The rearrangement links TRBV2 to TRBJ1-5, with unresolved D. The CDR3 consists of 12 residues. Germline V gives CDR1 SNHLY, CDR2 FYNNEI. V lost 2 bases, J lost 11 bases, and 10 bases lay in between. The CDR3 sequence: CASSEPSPAQHF. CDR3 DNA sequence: TGTGCCAGCAGTGAACCCAGCCCGGCCCAGCATTTT.